These T cell receptor beta chains were read from a single sample in a study of OX40 agonist ivuxolimab in advanced cancers. Sequencing was performed with immunoSEQ multiplex PCR; in TCRdb, only in-frame clones are kept and a portion is missing. The sample carries about 19,000 clones, 65% to 85% recorded once. The input for sequencing was CD4+ or CD8+ T cells sorted from blood, taken in a trial of the OX40 agonist ivuxolimab. Every receptor here comes from an adult with an advanced solid tumor such as melanoma, head and neck, liver or kidney cancer. The CDR3 runs from the conserved cysteine through the conserved F or W. The D gene is left open where the match is weak. The size field is filled for only some rows; it gives once, few, many or a size class.

d_gene	abundance	v_gene	j_gene	CDR3aa	CDR3nt
TRBD2	.	TRBV10-2	TRBJ2-5	CASSGRREGLGETQYF	TGCGCCAGCAGTGGGCGGAGGGAGGGCCTGGGAGAGACCCAGTACTTC
TRBD1	.	TRBV29-1	TRBJ2-3	CSVGGQGARTDTQYF	TGCAGCGTTGGCGGACAGGGGGCGCGAACAGATACGCAGTATTTT
.	.	TRBV7-9	TRBJ1-1	CASSWDTNTEAFF	TGTGCCAGCAGTTGGGACACGAACACTGAAGCTTTCTTT
.	.	TRBV25-1	TRBJ2-4	CASSEKNIQYF	TGTGCCAGCAGTGAGAAAAACATTCAGTACTTC
.	.	TRBV9	TRBJ1-2	CASSAYTGYTF	TGTGCCAGCAGCGCTTACACTGGCTACACCTTC
.	.	TRBV5-5	TRBJ1-1	CASSLVGTEAFF	TGTGCCAGCAGCTTGGTAGGGACTGAAGCTTTCTTT
TRBD2	.	TRBV4-1	TRBJ2-1	CASSLKGVSLAGNFNEQFF	TGCGCCAGCAGCTTGAAAGGCGTATCACTAGCGGGCAATTTCAATGAGCAGTTCTTC
TRBD1	.	TRBV5-6	TRBJ1-2	CASSLGTGHGYTF	TGTGCCAGCAGCTTGGGGACAGGGCATGGCTACACCTTC
TRBD1	.	TRBV5-5	TRBJ1-5	CASSFDFVDRRGQPQHF	TGTGCCAGCAGCTTTGATTTCGTGGACAGGCGAGGTCAGCCCCAGCATTTT
.	medium-sized	TRBV6-5	TRBJ2-7	CASSYSGGSYYEQYF	TGTGCCAGCAGTTACTCAGGAGGGAGTTACTACGAGCAGTACTTC
.	few	TRBV28	TRBJ1-2	CASSLLSGWVYGYTF	TGTGCCAGCAGTTTATTATCAGGGTGGGTGTATGGCTACACCTTC
.	.	TRBV5-4	TRBJ2-7	CASSPRHEFNGYEQYF	TGTGCCAGCAGCCCCAGGCATGAGTTTAATGGCTACGAGCAGTACTTC
TRBD2	.	TRBV5-4	TRBJ2-2	CASSFLFAGGREELFF	TGTGCCAGCAGCTTCCTGTTCGCGGGCGGGAGAGAGGAGCTGTTTTTT
.	.	TRBV28	TRBJ2-1	CASTGWNEQFF	TGTGCCAGCACAGGGTGGAATGAGCAGTTCTTC
TRBD1	.	TRBV7-9	TRBJ2-7	CASSLGQGAHEQYF	TGTGCCAGCAGCCTAGGACAGGGGGCCCACGAGCAGTACTTC
.	.	TRBV10-3	TRBJ2-5	CAISEYVDGETQYF	TGTGCCATCAGTGAATACGTCGATGGGGAGACCCAGTACTTC
.	few	TRBV2	TRBJ2-1	CASSDGLAGYNEQFF	TGTGCCAGCAGTGACGGGTTAGCTGGCTACAATGAGCAGTTCTTC
.	.	TRBV11-2	TRBJ2-7	CASSLFGGATYEQYF	TGTGCCAGCAGCTTATTTGGCGGAGCCACCTACGAGCAGTACTTC
TRBD2	.	TRBV4-2	TRBJ2-7	CASSQVYQVAGGYEQYF	TGTGCCAGCAGCCAAGTTTATCAGGTAGCGGGGGGGTACGAGCAGTACTTC
.	.	TRBV30	TRBJ1-3	CAWSVGSSGNTIYF	TGTGCCTGGAGTGTGGGGAGCTCTGGAAACACCATATATTTT
TRBD1	.	TRBV4-2	TRBJ1-2	CASSLLTGEGGYTF	TGTGCCAGCAGCCTTTTGACAGGGGAAGGCGGCTACACCTTC
TRBD1	.	TRBV6-5	TRBJ1-4	CASSPGQGGNEKLFF	TGTGCCAGCAGTCCCGGACAGGGTGGTAATGAAAAACTGTTTTTT
.	.	TRBV29-1	TRBJ2-7	CQGRLAVYEQYF	TGCCAGGGCCGGTTAGCGGTGTACGAGCAGTACTTC
.	.	TRBV6-5	TRBJ1-5	CASSSPSRGDQPQHF	TGTGCCAGCAGTTCCCCGTCTAGGGGCGATCAGCCCCAGCATTTT
TRBD2	.	TRBV29-1	TRBJ2-5	CSVDGLAGEEQYF	TGCAGCGTAGATGGACTAGCGGGAGAGGAGCAGTACTTC
TRBD2	.	TRBV7-6	TRBJ2-1	CASSPSAGTFYNEQFF	TGTGCCAGCAGCCCGTCAGCGGGGACTTTTTACAATGAGCAGTTCTTC
TRBD1	.	TRBV29-1	TRBJ2-1	CSVEDRGQIYNEQFF	TGCAGCGTTGAAGATCGGGGACAGATTTACAATGAGCAGTTCTTC
.	.	TRBV19	TRBJ2-1	CASSRGEGLSSYNEQFF	TGTGCCAGTAGCCGGGGAGAGGGTTTGAGCTCCTACAATGAGCAGTTCTTC
TRBD2	.	TRBV27	TRBJ2-2	CASSLVRELTGELFF	TGTGCCAGCAGTTTGGTGCGGGAGCTCACCGGGGAGCTGTTTTTT